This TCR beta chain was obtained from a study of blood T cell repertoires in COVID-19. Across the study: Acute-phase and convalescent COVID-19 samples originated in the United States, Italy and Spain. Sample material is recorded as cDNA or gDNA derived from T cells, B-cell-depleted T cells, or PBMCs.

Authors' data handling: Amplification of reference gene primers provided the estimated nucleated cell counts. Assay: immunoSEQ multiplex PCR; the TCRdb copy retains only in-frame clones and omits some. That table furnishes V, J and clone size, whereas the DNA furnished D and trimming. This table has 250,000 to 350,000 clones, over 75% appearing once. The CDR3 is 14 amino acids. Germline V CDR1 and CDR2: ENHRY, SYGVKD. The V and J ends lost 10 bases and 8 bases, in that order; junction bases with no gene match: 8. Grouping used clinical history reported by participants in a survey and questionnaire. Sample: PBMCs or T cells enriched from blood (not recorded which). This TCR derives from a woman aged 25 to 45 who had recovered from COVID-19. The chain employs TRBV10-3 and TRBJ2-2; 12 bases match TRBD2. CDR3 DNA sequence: TGTGCCACCGCCCTAGCGGGAGGGCCGGGGGAGCTGTTTTTT. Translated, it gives CATALAGGPGELFF.